These T cell receptor beta chains were read from a single sample in a study of cytomegalovirus exposure and HLA in healthy donors. Sequencing used immunoSEQ multiplex PCR; TCRdb keeps in-frame clones, though not all of them. The table lists roughly 90,000 clones, roughly four fifths of them singletons. The material sequenced was PBMCs. These receptors all stem from a man aged 25-45 years in good health and CMV-seropositive. Both conserved end residues are part of each CDR3. D genes are given only for firm matches. Clone size is stated in some rows and not others, as once, few, many or a class when expanded.

v_call: TRBV5-1; d_call: TRBD1; clone_size: -; j_call: TRBJ2-5; cdr3_nt: TGCGCCAGCAGCGGGACAGGACAAGAGACCCAGTACTTC; cdr3_aa: CASSGTGQETQYF
v_call: TRBV4-3; d_call: TRBD1; clone_size: few; j_call: TRBJ1-2; cdr3_nt: TGCGCCAGCAGCCCGACAGGGGTTGAACGAAATGGCTACACCTTC; cdr3_aa: CASSPTGVERNGYTF
v_call: TRBV7-9; d_call: -; clone_size: once; j_call: TRBJ2-2; cdr3_nt: TGTGCCAGCAGCCGGACAGCGAACACCGGGGAGCTGTTTTTT; cdr3_aa: CASSRTANTGELFF
v_call: TRBV19; d_call: TRBD1; clone_size: -; j_call: TRBJ1-2; cdr3_nt: TGTGCCAGTAGTACTTGGACAGGGGGCCTCCGGGACTATGGCTACACCTTC; cdr3_aa: CASSTWTGGLRDYGYTF
v_call: TRBV4-1; d_call: TRBD1; clone_size: few; j_call: TRBJ1-6; cdr3_nt: TGCGCCAGCAGCGCAACCGGGACAGGGTATTCACCCCTCCACTTT; cdr3_aa: CASSATGTGYSPLHF
v_call: TRBV30; d_call: -; clone_size: -; j_call: TRBJ1-6; cdr3_nt: TGTGCCTGGAGTGGTGGCAGACTGGACTATAATTCACCCCTCCACTTT; cdr3_aa: CAWSGGRLDYNSPLHF
v_call: TRBV10-3; d_call: TRBD1; clone_size: -; j_call: TRBJ2-2; cdr3_nt: TGTGCCATCAAACCCGGGACAGGGAATGCCGGGGAGCTGTTTTTT; cdr3_aa: CAIKPGTGNAGELFF
v_call: TRBV10-3; d_call: TRBD1; clone_size: -; j_call: TRBJ1-1; cdr3_nt: TGTGCCATCGGTGCCAACCGGGACAGGGCCGACGCAGGAAGGACTGAAGCTTTCTTT; cdr3_aa: CAIGANRDRADAGRTEAFF
v_call: TRBV6-4; d_call: -; clone_size: -; j_call: TRBJ1-1; cdr3_nt: TGTGCCAGCAGTGACTCGGCGGGCAACACTGAAGCTTTCTTT; cdr3_aa: CASSDSAGNTEAFF
v_call: TRBV5-4; d_call: TRBD2; clone_size: -; j_call: TRBJ2-1; cdr3_nt: TGTGCCAGCAGCTTGGGGTCTAGCGGGGAGAACAATGAGCAGTTCTTC; cdr3_aa: CASSLGSSGENNEQFF
v_call: TRBV5-4; d_call: -; clone_size: once; j_call: TRBJ1-1; cdr3_nt: TGTGCCAGCAGCTGGGGACACACGAACACTGAAGCTTTCTTT; cdr3_aa: CASSWGHTNTEAFF
v_call: TRBV28; d_call: -; clone_size: -; j_call: TRBJ2-7; cdr3_nt: TGTGCCAGCAGCTCGCCCGGTAGCTCCTACGAGCAGTACTTC; cdr3_aa: CASSSPGSSYEQYF
v_call: TRBV19; d_call: -; clone_size: few; j_call: TRBJ1-2; cdr3_nt: TGTGCCAGTCAGGAAAACAGGGACGGCTACACCTTC; cdr3_aa: CASQENRDGYTF
v_call: TRBV18; d_call: TRBD1; clone_size: -; j_call: TRBJ1-5; cdr3_nt: TGTGCCAGCTCGCGAGACAGGGTTGACAATCAGCCCCAGCATTTT; cdr3_aa: CASSRDRVDNQPQHF
v_call: TRBV13; d_call: TRBD1; clone_size: -; j_call: TRBJ1-2; cdr3_nt: TGTGCCAGCAGCTTAGGCCGTGGACAGGGGGCCGTTGGCTACACCTTC; cdr3_aa: CASSLGRGQGAVGYTF
v_call: TRBV28; d_call: TRBD2; clone_size: -; j_call: TRBJ2-7; cdr3_nt: TGTGCCAGCAGTTCGATCCCCCGCGCCGGGACTAGCGGGAGGATCTACGAGCAGTACTTC; cdr3_aa: CASSSIPRAGTSGRIYEQYF
v_call: TRBV6-5; d_call: -; clone_size: few; j_call: TRBJ1-2; cdr3_nt: TGTGCCCTCCTTTCGGTCTCATATGGCTACACCTTC; cdr3_aa: CALLSVSYGYTF
v_call: TRBV28; d_call: TRBD1; clone_size: -; j_call: TRBJ1-4; cdr3_nt: TGTGCCAGCAAGGACAGGGGGCTTGAAAAACTGTTTTTT; cdr3_aa: CASKDRGLEKLFF
v_call: TRBV7-2; d_call: TRBD2; clone_size: -; j_call: TRBJ2-2; cdr3_nt: TGTGCCAGCACCTGGACTAGCGGAGTCACCGGGGAGCTGTTTTTT; cdr3_aa: CASTWTSGVTGELFF
v_call: TRBV27; d_call: TRBD2; clone_size: -; j_call: TRBJ2-2; cdr3_nt: TGTGCCAGCAGAAGTGGGCAACTAGCGGCCGGGGAGCTGTTTTTT; cdr3_aa: CASRSGQLAAGELFF
v_call: TRBV6-6; d_call: -; clone_size: -; j_call: TRBJ2-3; cdr3_nt: TGTGCCAGCAGCCTTCCGGATACGCAGTATTTT; cdr3_aa: CASSLPDTQYF
v_call: TRBV18; d_call: TRBD1; clone_size: -; j_call: TRBJ2-2; cdr3_nt: TGTGCCAGCTCACCACGCGGACAGGGAGCTAACACCGGGGAGCTGTTTTTT; cdr3_aa: CASSPRGQGANTGELFF
v_call: TRBV5-6; d_call: -; clone_size: -; j_call: TRBJ2-4; cdr3_nt: TGTGCCAGCAGCTTGGACCGACTACTAGCCAAAAACATTCAGTACTTC; cdr3_aa: CASSLDRLLAKNIQYF
v_call: TRBV7-9; d_call: TRBD2; clone_size: once; j_call: TRBJ2-3; cdr3_nt: TGTGCCAGCAGCTGGGAGCTAGCGGGAGGCACAGATACGCAGTATTTT; cdr3_aa: CASSWELAGGTDTQYF
v_call: TRBV6-6; d_call: -; clone_size: few; j_call: TRBJ1-1; cdr3_nt: TGTGCCAGCAGTCCTAGGGCAGGGATGGCTGAAGCTTTCTTT; cdr3_aa: CASSPRAGMAEAFF